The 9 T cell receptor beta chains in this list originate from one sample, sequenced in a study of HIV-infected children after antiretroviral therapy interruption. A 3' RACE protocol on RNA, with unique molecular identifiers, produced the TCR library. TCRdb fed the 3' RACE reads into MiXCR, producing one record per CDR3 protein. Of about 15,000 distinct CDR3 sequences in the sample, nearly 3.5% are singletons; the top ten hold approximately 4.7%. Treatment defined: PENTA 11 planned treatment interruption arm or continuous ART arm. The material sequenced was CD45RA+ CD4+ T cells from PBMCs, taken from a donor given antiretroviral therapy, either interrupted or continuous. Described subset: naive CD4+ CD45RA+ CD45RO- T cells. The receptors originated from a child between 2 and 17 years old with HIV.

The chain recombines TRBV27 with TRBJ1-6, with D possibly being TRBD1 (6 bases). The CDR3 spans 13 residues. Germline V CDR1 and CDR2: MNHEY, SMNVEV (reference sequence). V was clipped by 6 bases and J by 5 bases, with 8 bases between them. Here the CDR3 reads CASRRGDNSPLHF. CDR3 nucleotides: TGTGCCAGCAGGAGGGGGGATAATTCACCCCTCCACTTT.

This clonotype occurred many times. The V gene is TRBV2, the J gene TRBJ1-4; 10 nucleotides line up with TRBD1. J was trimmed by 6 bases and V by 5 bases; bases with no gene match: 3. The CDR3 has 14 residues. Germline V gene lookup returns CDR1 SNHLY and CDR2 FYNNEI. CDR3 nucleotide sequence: TGTGCCAGCAGTAGGGACAGGGGCCATGAAAAACTGTTTTTT. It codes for CASSRDRGHEKLFF.

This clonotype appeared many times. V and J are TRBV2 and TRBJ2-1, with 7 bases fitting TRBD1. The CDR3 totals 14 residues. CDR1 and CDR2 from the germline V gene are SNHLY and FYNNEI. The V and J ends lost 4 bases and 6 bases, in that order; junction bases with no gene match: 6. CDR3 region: CASSASTGTNEQFF. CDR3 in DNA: TGTGCCAGCAGTGCCTCGACAGGGACCAATGAGCAGTTCTTC.

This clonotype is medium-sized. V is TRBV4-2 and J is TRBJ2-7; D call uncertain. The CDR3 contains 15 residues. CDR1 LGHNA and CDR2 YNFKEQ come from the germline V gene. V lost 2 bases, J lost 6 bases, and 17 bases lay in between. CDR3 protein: CASSQSNPPGGEQYF. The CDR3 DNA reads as TGTGCCAGCAGCCAATCCAACCCCCCCGGCGGCGAGCAGTACTTC.

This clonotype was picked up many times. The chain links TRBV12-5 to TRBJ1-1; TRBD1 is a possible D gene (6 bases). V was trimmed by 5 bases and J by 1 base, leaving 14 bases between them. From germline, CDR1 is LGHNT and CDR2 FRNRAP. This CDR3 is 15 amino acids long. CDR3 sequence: CASGPSGVPNTEAFF. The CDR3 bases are TGTGCTAGTGGTCCTTCAGGGGTCCCGAACACTGAAGCTTTCTTT.

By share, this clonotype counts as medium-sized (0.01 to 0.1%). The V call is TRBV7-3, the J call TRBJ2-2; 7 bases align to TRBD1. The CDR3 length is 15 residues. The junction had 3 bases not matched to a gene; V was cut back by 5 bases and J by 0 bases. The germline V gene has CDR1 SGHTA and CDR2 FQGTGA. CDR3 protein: CASSPDRANTGELFF. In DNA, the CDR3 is TGTGCCAGCAGCCCCGACAGGGCGAACACCGGGGAGCTGTTTTTT.

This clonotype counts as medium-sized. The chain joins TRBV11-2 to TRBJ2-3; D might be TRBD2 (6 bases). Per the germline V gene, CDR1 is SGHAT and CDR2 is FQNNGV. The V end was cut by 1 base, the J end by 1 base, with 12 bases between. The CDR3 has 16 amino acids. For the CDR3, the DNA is TGTGCCAGCAGCTTAGGCGGGGCGGAACGCACAGATACGCAGTATTTT. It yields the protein CASSLGGAERTDTQYF.

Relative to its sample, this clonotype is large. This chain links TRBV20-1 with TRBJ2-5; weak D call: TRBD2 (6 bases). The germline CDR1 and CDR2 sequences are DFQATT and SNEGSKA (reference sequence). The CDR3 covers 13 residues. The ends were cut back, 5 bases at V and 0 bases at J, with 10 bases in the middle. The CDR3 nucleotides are TGCAGTGCTCTTAGGGACTACCAAGAGACCCAGTACTTC. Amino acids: CSALRDYQETQYF.

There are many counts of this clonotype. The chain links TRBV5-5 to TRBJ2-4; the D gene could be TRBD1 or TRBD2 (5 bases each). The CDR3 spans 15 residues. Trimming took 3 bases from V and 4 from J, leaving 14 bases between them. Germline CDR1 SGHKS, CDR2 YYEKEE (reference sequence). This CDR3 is CASSSLWDPKNIQYF. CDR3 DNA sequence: TGTGCCAGCAGCTCCCTCTGGGACCCAAAAAACATTCAGTACTTC.